This T cell receptor beta chain appears in the sequencing data of a study of shared clonotypes between healthy human individuals. Study at large: Donors were a couple of women and a few men aged 18 to 49. Study observations and caveats: It was observed that 5% to 6% of naive CD4 clonotypes were shared across several donors.

The table came from immunoSEQ multiplex PCR; TCRdb's copy has only in-frame clones and leaves some out. This table has some 900,000 clones, 76% appearing once. In regard to this clone: The antigen remains unidentified.

Specimen: memory CD4+ T cells sorted from blood. Subset reported: CD45RA-negative fraction. The sequence derives from a young man in good health.

The CDR3 reads CAISEADKGNTEAFF. CDR3 bases: TGTGCCATCAGTGAGGCAGACAAGGGGAACACTGAAGCTTTCTTT. This chain links TRBV10-3 with TRBJ1-1; D gene unclear. The CDR3 covers 15 residues. The V end lost 2 bases, the J end lost 1 base, and 11 bases lay between the germline ends. Looked up from germline, CDR1 is ENHRY and CDR2 is SYGVKD.